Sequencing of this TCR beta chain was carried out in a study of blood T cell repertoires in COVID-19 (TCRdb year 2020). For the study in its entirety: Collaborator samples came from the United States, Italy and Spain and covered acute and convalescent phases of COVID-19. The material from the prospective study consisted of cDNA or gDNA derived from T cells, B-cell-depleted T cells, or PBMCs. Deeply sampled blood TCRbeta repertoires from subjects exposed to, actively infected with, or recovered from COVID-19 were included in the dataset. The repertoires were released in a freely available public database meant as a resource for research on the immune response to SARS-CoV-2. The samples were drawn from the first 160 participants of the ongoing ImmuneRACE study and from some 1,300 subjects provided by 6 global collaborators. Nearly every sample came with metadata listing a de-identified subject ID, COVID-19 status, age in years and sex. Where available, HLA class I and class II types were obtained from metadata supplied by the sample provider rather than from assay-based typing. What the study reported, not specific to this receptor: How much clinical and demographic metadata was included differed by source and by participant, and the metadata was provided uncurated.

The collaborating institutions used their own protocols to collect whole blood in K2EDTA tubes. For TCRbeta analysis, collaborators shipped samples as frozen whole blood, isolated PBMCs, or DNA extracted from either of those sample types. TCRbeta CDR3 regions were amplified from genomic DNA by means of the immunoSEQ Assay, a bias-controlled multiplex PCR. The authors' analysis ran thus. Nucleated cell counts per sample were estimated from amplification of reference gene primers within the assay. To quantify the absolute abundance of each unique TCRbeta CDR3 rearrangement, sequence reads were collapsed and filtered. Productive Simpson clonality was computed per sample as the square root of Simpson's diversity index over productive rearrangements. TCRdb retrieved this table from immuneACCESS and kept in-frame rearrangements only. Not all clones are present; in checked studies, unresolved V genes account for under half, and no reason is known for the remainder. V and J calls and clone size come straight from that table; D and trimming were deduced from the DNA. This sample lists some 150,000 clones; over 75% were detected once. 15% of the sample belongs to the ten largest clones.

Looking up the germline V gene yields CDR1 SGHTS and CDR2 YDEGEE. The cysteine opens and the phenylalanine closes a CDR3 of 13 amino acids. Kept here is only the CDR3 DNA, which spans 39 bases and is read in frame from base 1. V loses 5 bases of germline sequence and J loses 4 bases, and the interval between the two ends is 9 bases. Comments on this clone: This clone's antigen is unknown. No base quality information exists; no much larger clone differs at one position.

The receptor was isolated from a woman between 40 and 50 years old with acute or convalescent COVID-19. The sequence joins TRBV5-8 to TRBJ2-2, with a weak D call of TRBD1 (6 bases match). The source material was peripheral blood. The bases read TGTGCCAGCAGACAGGGTGTCACCGGGGAGCTGTTTTTT. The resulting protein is CASRQGVTGELFF.